Below, 12 T cell receptor beta chains from the same sample are listed, as sequenced in a study of preoperative IRX-2 immunotherapy in early breast cancer. Method: immunoSEQ multiplex PCR; TCRdb's copy keeps in-frame clones and lacks some. Among roughly 13,000 clones, roughly 91% were seen once, and the ten largest hold 25% to 35%. Indicated treatment: preoperative locoregional IRX-2 cytokine immunotherapy. Sample collection was performed from a patient treated with IRX-2 immunotherapy. These receptors originate from a human donor with breast cancer.

J is TRBJ1-2 and V is TRBV29-1, with 10 bases aligning to TRBD1. Unmatched junction bases numbered 19, after V lost 0 bases and J lost 3 bases. The germline V gene encodes CDR1 SQVTM and CDR2 ANQGSEA. CDR3 length: 20 amino acids. The CDR3 loop reads CSVEDRLKTGGRRVYYGYTF. The CDR3 coding sequence is TGCAGCGTTGAAGATCGATTGAAGACAGGGGGCCGCCGTGTGTACTATGGCTACACCTTC.

This clone was seen a single time. The gene calls are TRBV5-1 and TRBJ2-5, with TRBD2 identical over 10 bases. Germline V CDR1 and CDR2: SGHRS, YFSETQ. The CDR3 is 14 residues long. The V gene end was trimmed by 4 bases and the J gene end by 4 bases; junction bases not matched to a gene: 4. The CDR3 sequence is CASSPAGGAETQYF. In DNA form, the CDR3 reads TGCGCCAGCAGCCCAGCGGGGGGGGCAGAGACCCAGTACTTC.

This chain joins TRBV11-2 and TRBJ1-1, with D tentatively TRBD1 (5 bases). Germline V gives CDR1 SGHAT, CDR2 FQNNGV. The CDR3 extends over 15 amino acids. V was clipped by 6 bases and J by 7 bases, with 21 bases between them. The DNA of the CDR3 is TGTGCCAGCAGTTTTGCCCCATTTGGGGCGGGTGAAGCTTTCTTT. Translated, it gives CASSFAPFGAGEAFF.

This clone came up a few times. The genes are TRBV6-5 and TRBJ1-6; D remains ambiguous. Trimming left V 4 bases short and J 7 bases short, with 5 bases between. This CDR3 contains 12 residues. Germline CDR1 reads MNHEY; CDR2 reads SVGAGI. The CDR3 is CASSSGNSPLHF. CDR3 nucleotides: TGTGCCAGCAGTTCCGGGAATTCACCCCTCCACTTT.

V is TRBV5-1 and J is TRBJ1-2; D ambiguous. The germline V and J ends were trimmed by 2 bases and 3 bases, with 8 bases remaining between them. Germline assignment: CDR1 SGHRS and CDR2 YFSETQ. This CDR3 region has 13 residues. The CDR3 DNA is TGCGCCAGCAGCTTTGTCGGGGACTATGGCTACACCTTC. Translation: CASSFVGDYGYTF.

V gene TRBV7-8 combines with J gene TRBJ1-5; D not resolved. From germline, CDR1 is SGHVS and CDR2 FQNEAQ. V lost 1 base, J lost 5 bases, and 6 bases lay in between. This CDR3 is built from 13 residues. CDR3 nucleotides: TGTGCCAGCAGCTTAGTAAGGGATCAGCCCCAGCATTTT. As protein: CASSLVRDQPQHF.

The J gene is TRBJ1-1, the V gene TRBV10-3; D remains unclear. The germline CDR1 and CDR2 sequences are ENHRY and SYGVKD. With 0 bases removed from V and 3 bases from J, the gap between germline ends came to 5 bases. CDR3 length equals 13 residues. CDR3 in amino acids: CAISESGHTEAFF. The DNA of the CDR3 is TGTGCCATCAGTGAGTCGGGTCACACTGAAGCTTTCTTT.

The chain uses TRBV11-3 and TRBJ1-1; tentative D call: TRBD1 (6 bases). This CDR3 has 14 residues. V lost 6 bases, J lost 3 bases, and 14 bases lay in between. The germline V gene has CDR1 SGHNT and CDR2 YENEEA. Here the CDR3 DNA reads TGTGCCAGCAGACGGGGGCGCAAGTACACTGAAGCTTTCTTT. It codes for CASRRGRKYTEAFF.

V is TRBV4-2 and J is TRBJ1-2, with no clear D. This CDR3 is 13 amino acids long. Germline loops: CDR1 LGHNA, CDR2 YNFKEQ. V was trimmed by 0 bases and J by 7 bases, leaving 9 bases between them. CDR3 residues: CASSQDLGGGYTF. CDR3 DNA sequence: TGTGCCAGCAGCCAAGATTTAGGCGGTGGCTACACCTTC.

J is TRBJ1-2 and V is TRBV28; unclear D gene. Per the germline V gene, CDR1 is MDHEN and CDR2 is SYDVKM. The CDR3 is made up of 13 amino acids. The V end lost 5 bases, the J end lost 8 bases, and 15 bases lay between the germline ends. The CDR3, as DNA: TGTGCCAGCAGTACCTCTGGACCTAGCGGCTACACCTTC. It specifies CASSTSGPSGYTF.

Comments on this clone: A far bigger clonotype differs at one base, so this is likely a read error. The sample contains more than one DNA sequence encoding this CDR3. The gene calls are TRBV5-2 and TRBJ2-5; the table's TRBD2 call for D was not verified on the DNA. TRBV5-2 is designated a pseudogene. This CDR3 is built from 15 residues. The CDR3 DNA reads TGTGCCAGCAGCCCAGAAGCTAGCCCCCGGGAGACCCAGTACTTC. This sequence encodes CASSPEASPRETQYF.

The chain has TRBV6-1 and TRBJ2-1; TRBD2 agrees at 9 bases. The germline V gene encodes CDR1 MNHNS and CDR2 SASEGT. The V and J ends lost 4 bases and 3 bases, in that order; junction bases with no gene match: 4. This CDR3 contains 15 residues. The CDR3 spells CASSVGRGGYNEQFF. CDR3 nucleotides: TGTGCCAGCAGTGTTGGGCGGGGGGGCTACAATGAGCAGTTCTTC.